This T cell receptor beta chain was sequenced during a study of Ad26.COV2.S vaccination and SARS-CoV-2 variants. On the study more broadly: By the intramuscular route, Ad26.COV2.S was given once, or twice 56 days apart.

The treatment is: some 19 received Ad26.COV2.S at low or high dose, single or two shots; roughly 5 received placebo; per-sample allocation not given. Sampling took place 63 days after the first vaccine or placebo injection. Method: immunoSEQ multiplex PCR; TCRdb's copy keeps in-frame clones and lacks some. This sample has 350,000 to 550,000 clones; roughly 87% occur once, and the top ten carry approximately 2.5%. V lost 4 bases, J lost 6 bases, and 6 bases stayed unmatched. Germline loops: CDR1 SGHVS, CDR2 FQNEAQ. There are 14 residues in the CDR3. Sequencing was performed on peripheral blood, taken in a trial of Ad26.COV2.S vaccine versus placebo. This receptor was obtained from a person aged 18-60 years who received the Ad26.COV2.S COVID-19 vaccine or a placebo. The chain joins TRBV7-8 to TRBJ2-5; 9 positions agree with TRBD1. The CDR3 sequence is CASSSGGQGQTQYF. The CDR3, as DNA: TGTGCCAGCAGCTCGGGGGGACAGGGACAGACCCAGTACTTC.